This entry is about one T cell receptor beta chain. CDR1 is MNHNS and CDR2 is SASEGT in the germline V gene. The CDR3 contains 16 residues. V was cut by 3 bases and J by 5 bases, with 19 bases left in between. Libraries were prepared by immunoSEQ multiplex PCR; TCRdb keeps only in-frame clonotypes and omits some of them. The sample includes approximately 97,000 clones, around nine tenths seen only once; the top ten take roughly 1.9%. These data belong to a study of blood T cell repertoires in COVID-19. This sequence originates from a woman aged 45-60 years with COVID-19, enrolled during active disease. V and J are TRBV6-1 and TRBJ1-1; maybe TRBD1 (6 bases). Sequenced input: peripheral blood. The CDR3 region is CASSDEQGSLGTEAFF. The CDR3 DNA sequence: TGTGCCAGCAGTGACGAACAGGGTTCGCTAGGGACTGAAGCTTTCTTT.